Listed below are T cell receptor beta chains from one sample, sequenced in a study of blood T cell repertoires in COVID-19. The protocol was immunoSEQ multiplex PCR, while the TCRdb copy is restricted to in-frame clones and leaves out a portion. The sample has some 200,000 clones, around 86% seen once. Material for sequencing was peripheral blood. All receptors derive from a man older than 75 with acute or convalescent COVID-19. Both conserved end residues are part of each CDR3. Each record gives: CDR3 DNA, CDR3 protein, V gene, J gene, D gene, clone size. D genes are given only for firm matches. Clone size is shown for a subset of rows, as once, few, many or a class of expanded clone.

TGTGCCAGCTCACCACAACAGGGCGACGAGCAGTACTTC	CASSPQQGDEQYF	TRBV18	TRBJ2-7	.	.
TGTGCCAGCAGTCGCAGACAGGCGAACACTGAAGCTTTCTTT	CASSRRQANTEAFF	TRBV6-2/TRBV6-3	TRBJ1-1	.	.
TGTGCCAGCAGTCTGACAGGGACTAGCAATCAGCCCCAGCATTTT	CASSLTGTSNQPQHF	TRBV7-9	TRBJ1-5	TRBD1	.
TGTGCCAGCAGCGTAGGCATCAGCGGCCCCCAAGAGACCCAGTACTTC	CASSVGISGPQETQYF	TRBV9	TRBJ2-5	.	.
TGTGCCAGCAGTCGGGGGAGCTCCTACGAGCAGTACTTC	CASSRGSSYEQYF	TRBV12-3/TRBV12-4	TRBJ2-7	.	.
TGTGCCAGCAGACGGGACAGCCACTACGAGCAGTACTTC	CASRRDSHYEQYF	TRBV12-3/TRBV12-4	TRBJ2-7	TRBD1	once
TGTGCCAGCAGTTACTCGCGGACTACCGCCGGGGAGCTGTTTTTT	CASSYSRTTAGELFF	TRBV6-6	TRBJ2-2	.	few
TGTGCCAGCAGCGACAGCCCCGGGACTGGTCCCAATGAGCAGTTCTTC	CASSDSPGTGPNEQFF	TRBV5-6	TRBJ2-1	.	.
TGTGCCAGCTCACCACGACAGGGGGTGGCAGATACGCAGTATTTT	CASSPRQGVADTQYF	TRBV18	TRBJ2-3	TRBD1	.
TGCAGCGTTAAGACTAGCGGGAACACCGGGGAGCTGTTTTTT	CSVKTSGNTGELFF	TRBV29-1	TRBJ2-2	TRBD2	.
TGTGCCAGCAGTTACGGCGGGATCAATCAGCCCCAGCATTTT	CASSYGGINQPQHF	TRBV6-2/TRBV6-3	TRBJ1-5	.	.
TGTGCCAGCAGCTTGTGGACTAGCTTAGGGGGTACCGGGGAGCTGTTTTTT	CASSLWTSLGGTGELFF	TRBV11-2	TRBJ2-2	TRBD2	.
TGTGCCAGCAGCCCTCGACTAGCGGAGGGGGATGAGCAGTTCTTC	CASSPRLAEGDEQFF	TRBV7-6	TRBJ2-1	TRBD2	.
TGTGCCTGCGTACAGGGGGCAGGTTCACCCCTCCACTTT	CACVQGAGSPLHF	TRBV30	TRBJ1-6	TRBD1	.
TGCGCCAGCAGCTTGGGACAGTTCACAGATACGCAGTATTTT	CASSLGQFTDTQYF	TRBV5-1	TRBJ2-3	.	.
TGTGCCAGCAGTTTATACTCAGGGAAGGAGACCCAGTACTTC	CASSLYSGKETQYF	TRBV27	TRBJ2-5	.	once
TGTGCCAGCAGTGACGGGAATCAGCCCCAGCATTTT	CASSDGNQPQHF	TRBV6-6	TRBJ1-5	.	.
TGTGCCAGTAGTAGAGAGACAGGGAGCTCCTACGAGCAGTACTTC	CASSRETGSSYEQYF	TRBV19	TRBJ2-7	TRBD1	.
TGTGCCAGCAGTCCAAGGCCTACAGGGGGCGTCGCGGGGGAGCTGTTTTTT	CASSPRPTGGVAGELFF	TRBV6-2/TRBV6-3	TRBJ2-2	TRBD1	.
TGTGCCAGCAGCCGACGGGGGATCAAGGAGCAGTTCTTC	CASSRRGIKEQFF	TRBV21-1	TRBJ2-1	.	.
TGTGCCAGCAGCTTAGGCTTATCGGGAGCGGATACGCAGTATTTT	CASSLGLSGADTQYF	TRBV11-3	TRBJ2-3	.	.
TGTGCCTGGAGTGCGGACAGGGGATCCTATGGCTACACCTTC	CAWSADRGSYGYTF	TRBV30	TRBJ1-2	TRBD1	.
TGTGCCAGCAGCGGGACCGGGACAGGAGAATTTTGGGAGCTGTTTTTT	CASSGTGTGEFWELFF	TRBV9	TRBJ2-2	TRBD1	.
TGTGCCAGTACCCGGCAGGGGGCTAACACCGGGGAGCTGTTTTTT	CASTRQGANTGELFF	TRBV19	TRBJ2-2	TRBD1	.
TGTGCCAGCAGCCCCCCCTCGGGGTTAACTGAAGCTTTCTTT	CASSPPSGLTEAFF	TRBV7-2	TRBJ1-1	.	.
TGTGCCAGCAGTTACGCTCGGGGGAACAATCAGCCCCAGCATTTT	CASSYARGNNQPQHF	TRBV6-6	TRBJ1-5	.	.
TGTGCCAGTAGCCCGGTCATGAACACTGAAGCTTTCTTT	CASSPVMNTEAFF	TRBV19	TRBJ1-1	.	.
TGTGCCAGCAGTTTATGGGCGGGAGGGGCCGGCGAGCAGTACTTC	CASSLWAGGAGEQYF	TRBV27	TRBJ2-7	TRBD2	once
TGCGCCAGCAGCTCCGCGACTAGTTCCGAGCAGTACTTC	CASSSATSSEQYF	TRBV5-1	TRBJ2-7	.	.
TGTGCCAGCAGCGCCCGACAAGGGGCCAATTCACCCCTCCACTTT	CASSARQGANSPLHF	TRBV9	TRBJ1-6	.	.
TGTGCCACCAGTGACTCCGGGACTAGCGGGAGGCGTACAGATACGCAGTATTTT	CATSDSGTSGRRTDTQYF	TRBV24-1	TRBJ2-3	TRBD2	.
TGTGCCAGCAGACGACAGGGAGATCAGCCCCAGCATTTT	CASRRQGDQPQHF	TRBV6-5	TRBJ1-5	TRBD1	.
TGTGCCAGCAACTCGCAGGGAGGCTCACCCCTCCACTTT	CASNSQGGSPLHF	TRBV7-2	TRBJ1-6	.	.
TGTGCCAGCAGCTTAGGGGACAGGGGGCGCCGGAACACCGGGGAGCTGTTTTTT	CASSLGDRGRRNTGELFF	TRBV11-3	TRBJ2-2	TRBD1	.
TGTGCCAGCAATCCTGGCAGGGGATACGAGCAGTACTTC	CASNPGRGYEQYF	TRBV14	TRBJ2-7	.	.
TGCGCCAGCAGCTCGGGAGGCGGGCTGTACGAGCAGTACTTC	CASSSGGGLYEQYF	TRBV5-1	TRBJ2-7	TRBD2	few
TGTGCCAGCACCCTTTTGGACTCAGATACGCAGTATTTT	CASTLLDSDTQYF	TRBV18	TRBJ2-3	.	.
TGTGCCAGTAGACCGGGACAGGGTCAGGGCGAGCAGTACTTC	CASRPGQGQGEQYF	TRBV19	TRBJ2-7	TRBD1	once
TGTGCCAGTAGTATAGGACAGGGGATCACCGGGGAGCTGTTTTTT	CASSIGQGITGELFF	TRBV19	TRBJ2-2	TRBD1	.
TGTGCCAGCAGATTCTGGGGGGGTAGCGGTAGCACAGATACGCAGTATTTT	CASRFWGGSGSTDTQYF	TRBV7-2	TRBJ2-3	TRBD2	.
TGCGCCAGCAGCCTCGGGACTAGCGGGAGAACAGATACGCAGTATTTT	CASSLGTSGRTDTQYF	TRBV5-1	TRBJ2-3	TRBD2	.
TGTGCCAGCAGTTACACAGACTCTGGAAACACCATATATTTT	CASSYTDSGNTIYF	TRBV6-5	TRBJ1-3	.	.
TGTGCCAGTAGTCCCGGGACTAGCGGAGATACGCAGTATTTT	CASSPGTSGDTQYF	TRBV19	TRBJ2-3	TRBD2	.
TGTGCCAGTGCGCCAAGGGGTGATCAGCCCCAGCATTTT	CASAPRGDQPQHF	TRBV12-3/TRBV12-4	TRBJ1-5	.	few
TGTGCCAGCAGCCCGAGACTCCAATTTCCGGGACAGGCCACCTATGGCTACACCTTC	CASSPRLQFPGQATYGYTF	TRBV9	TRBJ1-2	TRBD1	.
TGTGCCAGCAGCCAAGATCTCCTCGGTGGGCTGTTTTTT	CASSQDLLGGLFF	TRBV3-1/TRBV3-2	TRBJ2-2	.	once
TGTGCCAGCAGTCTCCGACTAGCGGGAGTCGTTGAGCAGTTCTTC	CASSLRLAGVVEQFF	TRBV28	TRBJ2-1	TRBD2	.
TGCGCCAGGGGCCTAGCGGTCCAAGAGACCCAGTACTTC	CARGLAVQETQYF	TRBV10-1	TRBJ2-5	TRBD2	.
TGTGCCACCAGTGATCCTCGACAGGGGAGCACCGGGGAGCTGTTTTTT	CATSDPRQGSTGELFF	TRBV24-1	TRBJ2-2	TRBD1	.
TGTGCCAGTAGTACCTACTTACGGGACACTAGCACAGATACGCAGTATTTT	CASSTYLRDTSTDTQYF	TRBV19	TRBJ2-3	.	.
TGTGCCATCAGTGAGTCGGGACAGGTGAACACTGAAGCTTTCTTT	CAISESGQVNTEAFF	TRBV10-3	TRBJ1-1	TRBD1	.
TGTGCCAGCAGCGTACGGGGGGCACCCACCGGGGAGCTGTTTTTT	CASSVRGAPTGELFF	TRBV9	TRBJ2-2	.	.
TGTGCCACCAGTGATACGACGGTAGGGGGAGAGACCCAGTACTTC	CATSDTTVGGETQYF	TRBV24-1	TRBJ2-5	.	.
TGCAGCGTTGAGGGCGGGGCAGAAAAACTGTTTTTT	CSVEGGAEKLFF	TRBV29-1	TRBJ1-4	.	.
TGTGCCAGCTCACCACCGCTAGGCTATGGCTACACCTTC	CASSPPLGYGYTF	TRBV18	TRBJ1-2	.	.